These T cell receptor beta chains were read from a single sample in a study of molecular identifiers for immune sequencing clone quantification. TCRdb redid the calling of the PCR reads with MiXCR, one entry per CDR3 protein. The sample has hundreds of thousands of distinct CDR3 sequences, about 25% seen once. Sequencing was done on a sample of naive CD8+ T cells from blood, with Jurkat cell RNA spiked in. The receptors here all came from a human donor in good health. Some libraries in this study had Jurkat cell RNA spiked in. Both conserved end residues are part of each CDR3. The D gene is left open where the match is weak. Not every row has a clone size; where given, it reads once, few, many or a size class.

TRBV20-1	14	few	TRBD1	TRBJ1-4	CSAKGTGGLEKLFF	TGCAGTGCTAAAGGGACAGGGGGCCTTGAAAAACTGTTTTTT
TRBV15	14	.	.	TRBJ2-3	CATSPGVGTDTQYF	TGTGCCACCAGTCCGGGGGTAGGCACAGATACGCAGTATTTT
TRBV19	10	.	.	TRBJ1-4	CASSGQGLFF	TGTGCCAGTAGTGGCCAGGGACTGTTTTTT
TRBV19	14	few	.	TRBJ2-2	CASSTFGPAGELFF	TGTGCCAGTAGTACGTTCGGTCCCGCCGGGGAGCTGTTTTTT
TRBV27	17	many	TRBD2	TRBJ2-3	CASSLGTSGSKTDTQYF	TGTGCCAGCAGTTTAGGGACTAGCGGGAGCAAAACAGATACGCAGTATTTT
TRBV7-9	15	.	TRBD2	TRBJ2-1	CASSFGLAPPLAQFF	TGTGCCAGCAGCTTTGGACTAGCGCCCCCCCTGGCGCAGTTCTTC
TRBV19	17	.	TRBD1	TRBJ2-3	CASSLQDRGRATDTQYF	TGTGCCAGTAGCCTGCAGGACAGGGGTCGGGCTACTGATACGCAGTATTTT
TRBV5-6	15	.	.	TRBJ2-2	CASSLWDTLPGELFF	TGTGCCAGCAGCTTGTGGGATACCCTCCCCGGGGAGCTGTTTTTT
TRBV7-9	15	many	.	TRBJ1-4	CASSFTDWGNEKLFF	TGTGCCAGCAGCTTCACGGACTGGGGAAATGAAAAACTGTTTTTT
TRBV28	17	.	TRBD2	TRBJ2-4	CASSLYASGVVKTIQYF	TGTGCCAGCAGTTTATATGCCAGCGGGGTAGTCAAAACCATTCAGTACTTC
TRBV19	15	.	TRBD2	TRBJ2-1	CASRELAGHGNEQFF	TGTGCCAGTAGGGAACTAGCGGGTCACGGCAATGAGCAGTTCTTC
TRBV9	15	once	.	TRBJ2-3	CASSVARLSTDTQYF	TGTGCCAGCAGCGTAGCAAGGTTAAGCACAGATACGCAGTATTTT
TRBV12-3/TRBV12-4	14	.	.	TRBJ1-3	CASSPDSSGNTIYF	TGTGCCAGCAGCCCAGACAGCTCTGGAAACACCATATATTTT
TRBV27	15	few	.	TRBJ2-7	CASSLDGSLRREQYF	TGTGCCAGCAGCCTTGACGGGAGCCTTCGAAGGGAGCAGTACTTC
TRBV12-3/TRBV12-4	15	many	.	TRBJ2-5	CASSVPLRTPETQYF	TGTGCCAGCAGCGTTCCTTTAAGAACCCCAGAGACCCAGTACTTC
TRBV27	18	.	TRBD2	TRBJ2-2	CASSLLGAGAANTGELFF	TGTGCCAGCAGTTTATTAGGGGCGGGAGCCGCGAACACCGGGGAGCTGTTTTTT
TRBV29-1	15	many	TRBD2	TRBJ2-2	CSVVAGGDNTGELFF	TGCAGCGTTGTTGCGGGAGGGGATAACACCGGGGAGCTGTTTTTT
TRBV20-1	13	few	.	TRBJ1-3	CSATGVFENTIYF	TGCAGTGCTACGGGGGTTTTCGAAAACACCATATATTTT
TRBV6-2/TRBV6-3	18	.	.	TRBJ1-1	CASSLVRIDSLMNIEAFF	TGTGCCAGCAGTTTGGTGCGGATCGACAGCCTCATGAACATTGAAGCTTTCTTT
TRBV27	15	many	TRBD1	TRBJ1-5	CASSLLTGADQPQHF	TGTGCCAGCAGTTTATTGACAGGGGCAGATCAGCCCCAGCATTTT